This passage covers 28 T cell receptor beta chains from one sample sequenced in a study of blood T cell repertoires in COVID-19. Using immunoSEQ multiplex PCR, the repertoire was profiled, and TCRdb retains in-frame clones only, with some absent. Found here are approximately 200,000 clones, 88% of them singletons; the top ten hold around 1.6%. Input material: peripheral blood. Receptors originate from a man between 65 and 79 years old with acute or convalescent COVID-19.

The chain links TRBV18 to TRBJ2-7; D perhaps matches TRBD2 (6 bases). Germline CDR1 reads KGHSH; CDR2 reads LQKENI. With 1 base removed from V and 3 bases from J, the gap between germline ends came to 10 bases. This CDR3 is 14 amino acids long. CDR3 protein: CASSPRGLFYEQYF. CDR3 coding DNA: TGTGCCAGCTCACCACGGGGACTGTTCTACGAGCAGTACTTC.

The CDR3 DNA is TGCGCCAGCAGCTTGTTCAACAGAAACACTGAAGCTTTCTTT. It yields the protein CASSLFNRNTEAFF. The J gene is TRBJ1-1, the V gene TRBV5-1; D is ambiguous. Deletions cut 1 base from V and 2 bases from J, with 9 bases between. CDR1 is SGHRS, CDR2 YFSETQ, per germline. The CDR3 consists of 14 residues.

This chain uses TRBV5-1 with TRBJ1-1, with 7 bases lining up with TRBD1. CDR3 length: 14 amino acids. The junction had 7 bases not matched to a gene; V was cut back by 4 bases and J by 4 bases. In germline, CDR1 is SGHRS, CDR2 YFSETQ. CDR3 coding DNA: TGCGCCAGCAGCCTAGGACAGGTCCGCACTGAAGCTTTCTTT. Translation: CASSLGQVRTEAFF.

The chain couples TRBV15 to TRBJ1-6; 7 bases are a match to TRBD1. This CDR3 is built from 16 residues. V lost 2 bases, J lost 6 bases, and 7 bases stayed unmatched. The germline gives CDR1 LNHNV, CDR2 YYDKDF (reference sequence). CDR3 sequence: CATSRRPDRINSPLHF. The CDR3 DNA is TGTGCCACCAGCAGACGTCCGGACAGGATTAATTCACCCCTCCACTTT.

The rearrangement uses TRBV4-2 and TRBJ2-2; D perhaps matches TRBD1 (6 bases). The V and J ends lost 0 bases and 4 bases respectively, with 12 bases between them. CDR1 and CDR2 (germline): LGHNA, YNFKEQ. The CDR3 consists of 16 residues. The CDR3, as DNA: TGTGCCAGCAGCCAAGATGAAACAGGGCTCACCGGGGAGCTGTTTTTT. It specifies CASSQDETGLTGELFF.

The chain joins TRBV7-2 to TRBJ2-7, with D tentatively TRBD2 (7 bases). Germline loops: CDR1 SGHTA, CDR2 FQGNSA. The length of the CDR3 is 14 residues. Trimming stripped 0 bases from V and 3 bases from J, with 9 bases between. The CDR3 region is CASSLARGRYEQYF. The CDR3 DNA follows: TGTGCCAGCAGCTTAGCGCGGGGGCGCTACGAGCAGTACTTC.

This rearrangement joins TRBV5-6 to TRBJ1-4; 8 bases match TRBD1. The CDR3 is made up of 13 amino acids. CDR1 and CDR2 (germline): SGHDT, YYEEEE. The V gene end was trimmed by 7 bases and the J gene end by 3 bases; junction bases not matched to a gene: 2. The CDR3 sequence is CASRQGSNEKLFF. In DNA, the CDR3 is TGTGCCAGCCGACAGGGGTCTAATGAAAAACTGTTTTTT.

The rearrangement uses TRBV3-1 (or the pseudogene TRBV3-2) and TRBJ2-1; 9 bases are shared with TRBD2. The CDR3 has 15 residues. Germline assignment: CDR1 LGHDT and CDR2 YNNKEL (reference sequence). After removal of 3 bases from V and 6 bases from J, the junction contained 6 bases not matched to a gene. In DNA form, the CDR3 reads TGTGCCAGCAGCCATAGCGGGAGTAAGGGCAATGAGCAGTTCTTC. This gives the protein CASSHSGSKGNEQFF.

The chain joins TRBV6-5 to TRBJ1-1; D is possibly TRBD1 (6 bases). The CDR3 runs to 15 residues. V lost 6 bases and J lost 3, with 17 bases in between. Germline values: CDR1 MNHEY, CDR2 SVGAGI. The chain's CDR3 is CASRSQGGSDTEAFF. DNA for the CDR3: TGTGCCAGCAGATCACAAGGGGGATCTGACACTGAAGCTTTCTTT.

This clone was observed a few times. V is TRBV27 and J is TRBJ1-2, with 8 bases aligning to TRBD1. Germline-derived CDR1 and CDR2 are MNHEY and SMNVEV (reference sequence). The CDR3 loop spans 15 amino acids. J was trimmed by 4 bases and V by 5 bases; bases with no gene match: 9. The CDR3 spells CASSATGTGRYGYTF. The CDR3 DNA is TGTGCCAGCAGTGCAACCGGGACAGGACGCTATGGCTACACCTTC.

This clone was observed at least ten times. This sequence joins TRBV11-1 and TRBJ2-7; no clear D gene. V was clipped by 0 bases and J by 1 base, with 10 bases between them. Germline CDR1 reads SGHAT; CDR2 reads FQDESV (reference sequence). The CDR3 runs 15 residues. The chain's CDR3 is CASSLASGKSYEQYF. The CDR3 bases are TGTGCCAGCAGCTTAGCATCAGGCAAGTCCTACGAGCAGTACTTC.

The sample holds a few counts of this clone. This chain uses TRBV28 with TRBJ2-1; weak D call: TRBD2 (5 bases). Trimming removed 3 bases from V and 4 bases from J, with 13 bases in between. This CDR3 has 15 amino acids. Germline V CDR1 and CDR2: MDHEN, SYDVKM. CDR3 region: CASSLGFRGYNEQFF. CDR3 bases: TGTGCCAGCAGTTTGGGTTTCCGGGGTTACAATGAGCAGTTCTTC.

Only one count was recorded for this clone. V is TRBV7-9 and J is TRBJ2-1; TRBD2 agrees at 7 bases. Trimming removed 0 bases from V and 0 bases from J; junction bases left unmatched: 8. Germline lookup yields CDR1 SEHNR and CDR2 FQNEAQ (reference sequence). This CDR3 spans 18 amino acids. In DNA, the CDR3 is TGTGCCAGCAGCTTAGCCCTTAGGGGCGGGAGCTCCTACAATGAGCAGTTCTTC. It translates to CASSLALRGGSSYNEQFF.

The V call is TRBV6-5, the J call TRBJ1-6; weak D call: TRBD1 (5 bases). The CDR3 loop spans 16 amino acids. Trimming left V 0 bases short and J 5 bases short, with 11 bases between. The germline CDR1 and CDR2 sequences are MNHEY and SVGAGI. The CDR3 region is CASSYSRGTNNSPLHF. The CDR3 DNA follows: TGTGCCAGCAGTTACTCGCGGGGGACCAATAATTCACCCCTCCACTTT.

The chain carries TRBV4-2 and TRBJ1-5; D call uncertain. Germline values: CDR1 LGHNA, CDR2 YNFKEQ. V lost 1 base, J lost 6 bases, and 7 bases lay in between. There are 13 residues in the CDR3. The CDR3 DNA reads as TGTGCCAGCAGCCAAGCCGTGAGTCAGCCCCAGCATTTT. As protein: CASSQAVSQPQHF.

This clone has a count of ten or more. The CDR3 reads CASAPILAGGRGNEQFF. CDR3 bases: TGTGCCAGTGCGCCCATCCTAGCGGGAGGCCGGGGCAATGAGCAGTTCTTC. The chain joins TRBV19 to TRBJ2-1; 11 nucleotides align to TRBD2. With 8 bases clipped from V and 6 bases from J, the junction kept 15 bases outside the gene matches. This CDR3 has 17 amino acids. The V gene's germline CDR1 is LNHDA and CDR2 SQIVND (reference sequence).

This clone was observed a few times. The V call is TRBV10-3, the J call TRBJ2-4; perhaps TRBD1 as D (7 bases). This CDR3 is 14 amino acids long. Trimming pared 5 bases from V and 0 bases from J, leaving 8 bases between. Germline assignment: CDR1 ENHRY and CDR2 SYGVKD. CDR3 nucleotide sequence: TGTGCCATCAGTCAGGGGGGAGCCAAAAACATTCAGTACTTC. Protein product: CAISQGGAKNIQYF.

The chain combines TRBV15 with TRBJ1-5, with TRBD1 matching over 11 bases. Per the germline V gene, CDR1 is LNHNV and CDR2 is YYDKDF (reference sequence). V shed 1 base and J 1 base; nucleotides not matched to a gene: 6. There are 18 residues in the CDR3. CDR3 protein: CATSRAGQGGVSNQPQHF. Written as DNA, the CDR3 is TGTGCCACCAGCAGAGCGGGACAGGGGGGGGTCAGCAATCAGCCCCAGCATTTT. Combining the CDR3 with reference TRBV15 and TRBJ1-5 gives the whole variable domain DAMVIQNPRYQVTQFGKPVTLSCSQTLNHNVMYWYQQKSSQAPKLLFHYYDKDFNNEADTPDNFQSRRPNTSFCFLDIRSPGLGDTAMYLCATSRAGQGGVSNQPQHFGDGTRLSIL.

The chain joins TRBV14 to TRBJ2-7; 9 bases are a match to TRBD2. The germline V gene has CDR1 SGHDN and CDR2 FVKESK. The length of the CDR3 is 16 residues. With 3 bases clipped from V and 5 bases from J, the junction kept 11 bases outside the gene matches. CDR3 DNA sequence: TGTGCCAGCAGCCAGTCCATTTCTAGCGGGAAGAACGAGCAGTACTTC. This sequence encodes CASSQSISSGKNEQYF.

The rearrangement uses TRBV2 and TRBJ1-2; 11 nucleotides match TRBD1. J gave up 8 bases and V 6 bases, and 11 bases lay outside the gene matches. The germline CDR1 and CDR2 sequences are SNHLY and FYNNEI. The CDR3 loop spans 15 amino acids. The CDR3 is CASRTEPRTGGGYTF. In nucleotides, the CDR3 is TGTGCCAGCAGAACCGAACCACGGACAGGGGGCGGCTACACCTTC.

The chain uses TRBV6-2 or TRBV6-3 and TRBJ2-7; D is possibly TRBD1 (6 bases). V lost 4 bases and J 5 bases, leaving 12 bases between the germline ends. The CDR3 consists of 13 residues. CDR1 is MNHEY, CDR2 SVGEGT, per germline. The CDR3 region is CASSSTGLHEQYF. The CDR3 region has the DNA TGTGCCAGCAGTTCAACAGGGTTACACGAGCAGTACTTC.

The V gene is TRBV2, the J gene TRBJ1-3; TRBD1 might be the D (6 bases). Trimming took off 1 base at V and 3 bases at J, with 7 bases between the two ends. The CDR3 runs 14 residues. Germline lookup yields CDR1 SNHLY and CDR2 FYNNEI. CDR3 sequence: CASSEGRGGNTIYF. The CDR3 DNA sequence: TGTGCCAGCAGTGAAGGCAGGGGTGGAAACACCATATATTTT.

The chain is built from TRBV7-8 and TRBJ2-5; D may be TRBD1 (6 bases). The ends were cut back, 5 bases at V and 5 bases at J, with 12 bases in the middle. Germline V gene lookup returns CDR1 SGHVS and CDR2 FQNEAQ. This CDR3 contains 13 residues. For the CDR3, the DNA is TGTGCCAGCAGCCCCGAGAGGGGGGAGACCCAGTACTTC. This gives the protein CASSPERGETQYF. Filled out from reference TRBV7-8 and TRBJ2-5, the complete variable domain reads GAGVSQSPRYKVAKRGQDVALRCDPISGHVSLFWYQQALGQGPEFLTYFQNEAQLDKSGLPSDRFFAERPEGSVSTLKIQRTQQEDSAVYLCASSPERGETQYFGPGTRLLVL.

The chain has TRBV21-1 and TRBJ1-2; the table calls TRBD1, which could not be checked here. TRBV21-1 is marked as a pseudogene. CDR3 length equals 16 residues. CDR3 DNA: TGTGCCAGCAGCAAAGAGTGGACAGGGCCCCCCTATGGCTACACCTTC. This sequence encodes CASSKEWTGPPYGYTF.

This clone was counted only a few times. V is TRBV7-9 and J is TRBJ2-3; TRBD2 aligns across 8 bases. CDR3 length: 14 amino acids. Germline V CDR1 and CDR2: SEHNR, FQNEAQ (reference sequence). Trimming cost V 4 bases and J 5 bases; bases outside gene matches: 5. In DNA form, the CDR3 reads TGTGCCAGCAGCTCCGGGACTAGTGGAGATACGCAGTATTTT. This gives the protein CASSSGTSGDTQYF.

The rearrangement links TRBV6-5 to TRBJ2-5, with D possibly TRBD2 on 6 matching bases. This CDR3 has 15 amino acids. The V and J ends lost 6 bases and 0 bases respectively, with 14 bases between them. Per the germline V gene, CDR1 is MNHEY and CDR2 is SVGAGI. DNA of the CDR3: TGTGCCAGCAGCCCAAGGCGGGGAGACCAAGAGACCCAGTACTTC. Translating it yields CASSPRRGDQETQYF.

This rearrangement joins TRBV28 to TRBJ2-1; D may be TRBD1 (5 bases). This CDR3 has 15 residues. Germline V gene sequence: CDR1 MDHEN, CDR2 SYDVKM. Trimming left V 4 bases short and J 6 bases short, with 16 bases between. The CDR3 here is CASSSRQWKGNEQFF. The DNA of the CDR3 is TGTGCCAGCAGTTCCCGACAGTGGAAGGGCAATGAGCAGTTCTTC.

The chain is built from TRBV5-1 and TRBJ2-7; TRBD2 agrees at 9 bases. Germline lookup yields CDR1 SGHRS and CDR2 YFSETQ. Trimming cost V 4 bases and J 3 bases; bases outside gene matches: 8. This CDR3 is 15 amino acids long. The CDR3 DNA reads as TGCGCCAGCAGCGCGGGAGGGGGACAGAGCTACGAGCAGTACTTC. This translates into CASSAGGGQSYEQYF.